This T cell receptor beta chain was profiled in a study of control samples from healthy donors and cancer patients. Clones were read by immunoSEQ multiplex PCR, and TCRdb kept only the in-frame ones, dropping some. Counted here are roughly 130,000 clones, about nine tenths occurring once; the ten biggest clones make up 8% to 9.5%. The CDR3 runs to 13 residues. Germline CDR1 MNHNY, CDR2 SVGAGI (reference sequence). The germline V and J ends were trimmed by 7 bases and 2 bases, with 11 bases remaining between them. The sample taken for sequencing was blood. This TCR came from a woman aged 30 to 39 in good health. The V and J genes are TRBV6-6 and TRBJ1-1; D gene unclear. CDR3 DNA: TGTGCCAGCATCGGACGGTTTAACACTGAAGCTTTCTTT. It is translated as CASIGRFNTEAFF.